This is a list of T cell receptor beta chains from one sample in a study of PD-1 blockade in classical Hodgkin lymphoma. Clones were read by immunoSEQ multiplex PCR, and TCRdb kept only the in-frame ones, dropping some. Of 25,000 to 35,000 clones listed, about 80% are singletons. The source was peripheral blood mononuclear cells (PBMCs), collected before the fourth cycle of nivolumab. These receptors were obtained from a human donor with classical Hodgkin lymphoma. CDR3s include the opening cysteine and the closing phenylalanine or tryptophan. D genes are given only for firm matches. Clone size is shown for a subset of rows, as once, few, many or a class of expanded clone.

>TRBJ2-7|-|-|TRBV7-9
CASSPRGAPYEQYF
TGTGCCAGCAGCCCCAGGGGGGCCCCTTACGAGCAGTACTTC
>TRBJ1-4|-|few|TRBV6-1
CASSELGRLLATNEKLFF
TGTGCCAGCAGTGAACTGGGGCGCCTTCTTGCAACTAATGAAAAACTGTTTTTT
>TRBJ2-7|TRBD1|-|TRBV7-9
CASSHHPGTGGIWEQYF
TGTGCCAGCAGCCATCATCCCGGGACAGGGGGCATATGGGAGCAGTACTTC
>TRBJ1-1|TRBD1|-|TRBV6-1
CAHNLGTGNTEAFF
TGTGCCCACAATCTCGGGACAGGAAACACTGAAGCTTTCTTT
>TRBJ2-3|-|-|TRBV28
CASRSTVWGQYF
TGTGCCAGCAGGTCCACAGTTTGGGGGCAGTATTTT
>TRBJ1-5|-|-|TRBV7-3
CASSGLLGGKNQPQHF
TGTGCCAGCAGCGGCCTTTTGGGGGGGAAAAATCAGCCCCAGCATTTT
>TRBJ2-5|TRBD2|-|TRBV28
CASSDLTSGEETQYF
TGTGCCAGTTCCGACCTGACTAGCGGGGAAGAGACCCAGTACTTC
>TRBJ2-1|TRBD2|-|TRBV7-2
CASSRGLAHGNEQFF
TGTGCCAGCAGTCGTGGACTAGCCCATGGCAATGAGCAGTTCTTC
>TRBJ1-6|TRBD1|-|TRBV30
CAGDGDRGKSPLHF
TGTGCCGGCGACGGGGACAGGGGGAAATCACCCCTCCACTTT
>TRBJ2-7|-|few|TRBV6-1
CASPAVGGYEQYF
TGTGCCAGCCCTGCCGTGGGTGGGTACGAGCAGTACTTC
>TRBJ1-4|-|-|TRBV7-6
CASSPWAGDGPANEKLFF
TGTGCCAGCAGCCCCTGGGCAGGGGATGGTCCGGCTAATGAAAAACTGTTTTTT
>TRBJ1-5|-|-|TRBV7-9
CASSPGAESNQPQHF
TGTGCCAGCAGCCCTGGGGCGGAGAGCAATCAGCCCCAGCATTTT
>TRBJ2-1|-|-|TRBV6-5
CASGRDSSFDEQFF
TGTGCCAGCGGTCGGGACTCAAGTTTCGATGAGCAGTTCTTC
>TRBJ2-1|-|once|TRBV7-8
CASSPGNSYNEQFF
TGTGCCAGCAGCCCCGGGAACTCCTACAATGAGCAGTTCTTC
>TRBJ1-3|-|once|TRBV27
CASTNLGAGNTIYF
TGTGCCAGCACCAACCTGGGGGCCGGAAACACCATATATTTT
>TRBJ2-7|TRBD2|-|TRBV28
CASSTLAGGPNEQYF
TGTGCCAGCAGCACCCTAGCGGGGGGGCCTAACGAGCAGTACTTC
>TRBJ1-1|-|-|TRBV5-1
CASSLGQDTEAFF
TGCGCCAGCAGCTTGGGACAGGACACTGAAGCTTTCTTT
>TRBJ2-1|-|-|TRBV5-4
CASSLALDRYNEQFF
TGTGCCAGCAGCTTGGCTTTAGACAGATACAATGAGCAGTTCTTC
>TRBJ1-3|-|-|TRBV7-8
CASSFRSSGNTIYF
TGTGCCAGCAGCTTCAGGTCGTCGGGAAACACCATATATTTT
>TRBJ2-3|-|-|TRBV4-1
CASSQGRTDTQYF
TGCGCCAGCAGCCAAGGACGCACAGATACGCAGTATTTT
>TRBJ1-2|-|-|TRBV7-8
CASSPIRGYTF
TGTGCCAGCAGCCCGATCCGTGGCTACACCTTC
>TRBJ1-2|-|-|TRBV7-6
CVSTQEVAANYGYTF
TGTGTCAGCACCCAGGAAGTCGCGGCCAACTATGGCTACACCTTC
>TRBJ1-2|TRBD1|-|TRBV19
CASTTQGAEGYGYTF
TGTGCCAGTACCACACAGGGGGCCGAGGGCTATGGCTACACCTTC
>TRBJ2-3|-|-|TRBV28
CASRGNGADTQYF
TGTGCCAGCAGGGGGAACGGTGCAGATACGCAGTATTTT
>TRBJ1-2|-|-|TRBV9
CASSGTGTGTGYTF
TGTGCCAGCAGCGGCACCGGGACGGGGACCGGCTACACCTTC
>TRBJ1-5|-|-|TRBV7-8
CASSLIEGLGNQPQHF
TGTGCCAGCAGCTTAATTGAGGGTTTGGGCAATCAGCCCCAGCATTTT
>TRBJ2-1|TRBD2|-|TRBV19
CASSLPSGGAPIVNEQFF
TGTGCCAGTAGTCTCCCTAGCGGGGGGGCCCCGATCGTCAATGAGCAGTTCTTC
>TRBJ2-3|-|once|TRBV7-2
CASSSLPGDTQYF
TGTGCCAGCAGCTCCTTACCGGGAGATACGCAGTATTTT
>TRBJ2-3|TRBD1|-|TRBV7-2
CASAGTGQNTQYF
TGTGCCAGCGCCGGGACAGGGCAAAATACGCAGTATTTT
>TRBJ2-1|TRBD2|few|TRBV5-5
CASSSPGLAGGLDNEQFF
TGTGCCAGCAGCTCTCCGGGACTAGCGGGGGGGCTCGACAATGAGCAGTTCTTC
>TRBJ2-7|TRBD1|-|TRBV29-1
CSAGQDSYEQYF
TGCAGCGCGGGACAGGACTCCTACGAGCAGTACTTC
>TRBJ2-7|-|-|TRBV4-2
CASSRDRNYEQYF
TGTGCCAGCAGTCGCGACAGAAACTACGAGCAGTACTTC
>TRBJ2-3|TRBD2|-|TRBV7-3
CASSSGGTDTQYF
TGTGCCAGCTCAAGCGGGGGCACAGATACGCAGTATTTT
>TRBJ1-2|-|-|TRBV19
CASTLGFNYGYTF
TGTGCCAGTACATTGGGTTTCAACTATGGCTACACCTTC
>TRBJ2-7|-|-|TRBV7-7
CASSLGVRGTYEQYF
TGTGCTAGCAGCTTAGGAGTCAGGGGCACCTACGAGCAGTACTTC
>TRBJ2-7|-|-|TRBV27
CASRAGRPYEQYF
TGTGCCAGCAGGGCAGGGCGACCCTACGAGCAGTACTTC
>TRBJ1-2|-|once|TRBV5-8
CASSLAGYGYTF
TGTGCCAGCAGCTTGGCCGGCTATGGCTACACCTTC
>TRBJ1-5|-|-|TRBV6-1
CASSEAAMALSNQPQHF
TGTGCCAGCAGTGAAGCGGCCATGGCCCTTAGCAATCAGCCCCAGCATTTT
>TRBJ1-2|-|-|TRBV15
CATSRGSEGYGYTF
TGTGCCACCAGCAGAGGTTCAGAGGGCTATGGCTACACCTTC
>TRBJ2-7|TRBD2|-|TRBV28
CASYRASGGAYEQYF
TGTGCCAGCTATAGGGCTAGCGGGGGGGCCTACGAGCAGTACTTC
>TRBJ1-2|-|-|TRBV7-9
CASSDQLIYYGYTF
TGTGCCAGCAGCGACCAACTTATCTACTATGGCTACACCTTC
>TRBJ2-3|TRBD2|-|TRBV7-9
CASRPLAGGITDTQYF
TGTGCCAGCAGACCACTAGCGGGGGGGATAACAGATACGCAGTATTTT
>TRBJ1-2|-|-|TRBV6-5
CASSERIRGYTF
TGTGCCAGCAGTGAAAGGATCCGTGGCTACACCTTC
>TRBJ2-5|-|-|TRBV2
CASSWETQYF
TGTGCCAGCAGTTGGGAGACCCAGTACTTC
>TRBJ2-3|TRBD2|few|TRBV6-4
CASSDSTSGGADTQYF
TGTGCCAGCAGTGACTCGACTAGCGGGGGGGCCGATACGCAGTATTTT
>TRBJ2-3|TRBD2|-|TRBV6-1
CASTPSGAITDTQYF
TGTGCCAGCACCCCTAGCGGGGCTATCACAGATACGCAGTATTTT
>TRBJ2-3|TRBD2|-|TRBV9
CASSPGPGGPTDTQYF
TGTGCCAGCAGCCCCGGGCCGGGGGGGCCCACAGATACGCAGTATTTT
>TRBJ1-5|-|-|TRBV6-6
CASSTRRGNQPQHF
TGTGCCAGCAGTACTCGCAGGGGAAACCAGCCCCAGCATTTT
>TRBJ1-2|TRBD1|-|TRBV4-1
CASSHLQGAKGYTF
TGCGCCAGCAGCCACCTACAGGGGGCGAAAGGCTACACCTTC
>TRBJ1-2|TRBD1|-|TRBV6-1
CASSDQGGYGYTF
TGTGCCAGCAGTGACCAGGGGGGCTATGGCTACACCTTC
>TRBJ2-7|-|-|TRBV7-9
CASSFPGPITSYEQYF
TGTGCCAGCAGCTTCCCGGGACCGATTACCTCCTACGAGCAGTACTTC
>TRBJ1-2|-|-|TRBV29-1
CSVSPGSTPEGGYTF
TGCAGCGTTTCACCCGGGTCAACCCCTGAGGGGGGCTACACCTTC
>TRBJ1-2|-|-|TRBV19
CASSETKTAYGYTF
TGTGCCAGTAGTGAGACGAAAACGGCCTATGGCTACACCTTC
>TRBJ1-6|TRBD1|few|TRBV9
CASSVEPGQGGISSYNSPLHF
TGTGCCAGCAGCGTAGAACCGGGACAGGGGGGAATCAGCTCCTATAATTCACCCCTCCACTTT